This entry is about one TCR beta chain. Its antigen is unknown. This sample stems from a study of cytomegalovirus exposure and HLA in healthy donors. On the study more broadly: Earlier work reported 110 million or so unique TCR beta sequences from about 179 million T cells. Study outcomes and limitations: CMV antigen specificity of a few CMV-associated chains was confirmed in vitro. As a later analysis revealed, the rate of TCR association differed by HLA locus, with DRB1 most and HLA-C fewest.

60 Vbeta and 13 Jbeta primers were used in PCR. Clones were sequenced by immunoSEQ multiplex PCR, and TCRdb holds only the in-frame ones, with some missing. Among under 200,000 clones listed, approximately 81% were seen once. The clonotype originates from a boy between 2 and 10 years old in good health and CMV-seronegative. Specimen: PBMCs.

In DNA, the CDR3 is TGTGCCAGCAGTCCCGGACTAGCTAACTATGGCTACACCTTC. Amino acid sequence: CASSPGLANYGYTF. V usage is TRBV28 and J usage is TRBJ1-2; D not resolved. CDR3 size: 14 residues. Germline V CDR1 and CDR2: MDHEN, SYDVKM. V was clipped by 5 bases and J by 0 bases, with 10 bases between them.